The sample holds a few counts of the clone carrying this T cell receptor beta chain. Its antigen is currently unknown. Each CDR3 protein is one row after TCRdb ran MiXCR on the reads. The sample holds about 62,000 distinct CDR3 sequences, 62% seen once. The source of the sample is a study of type 1 regulatory T cells. Study overall: An in vitro protocol generated T-allo10, a Tr1-enriched, alloantigen-specific CD4 T cell product. The study, taken as a whole, reports: Type 1 regulatory T cells had a more restricted TCR repertoire than non-type 1 regulatory T cells.

This TCR derives from a human donor in good health. The specimen sequenced was cultured non-Tr1 T cells, either the whole culture or a sorted T cell fraction (not recorded which).

CDR3: CASRTGSTGDTEAFF. The CDR3, as DNA: TGTGCCAGCAGGACCGGAAGTACCGGCGACACTGAAGCTTTCTTT. The chain employs TRBV6-1 and TRBJ1-1, with D hard to call. The CDR3 is made up of 15 amino acids. Per the germline V gene, CDR1 is MNHNS and CDR2 is SASEGT. Deletions cut 6 bases from V and 3 bases from J, with 17 bases between.